This TCR beta chain was retrieved from a study of T cells after yellow fever vaccination. Study information: The authors prepared low-cell-number fractions using SMART-Seq v4 Ultra Low Input. Study-level results: In post-booster samples, most primary-vaccination clones reappeared (about 96% CD4, nearly 90% CD8).

Comments on this clonotype: The antigen is undetermined.

Using its own MiXCR run on the 5' RACE reads, TCRdb lists one record per CDR3 protein. The top ten clones hold roughly 24% of a sample with roughly 330,000 distinct CDR3 sequences, under 5% of them seen once. The material sequenced was PBMCs, taken 5 days after the yellow fever booster vaccination. The receptor was derived from a man aged 18 to 29 who received the YFV17D yellow fever vaccine.

The chain's CDR3 is CAWTRQGWSPLHF. The CDR3 coding sequence is TGTGCCTGGACTCGACAGGGGTGGTCACCCCTCCACTTT. This sequence joins TRBV30 and TRBJ1-6; 8 positions match TRBD1. CDR3 length equals 13 residues. J was trimmed by 10 bases and V by 4 bases; bases with no gene match: 6. The germline V gene encodes CDR1 GTSNPN and CDR2 SVGIG (reference sequence).